These 25 T cell receptor beta chains originate from one sample sequenced in a study of beta chain features in type 1 diabetes (dated by TCRdb to the late 2010s). Libraries were built with the immunoSEQ multiplex PCR assay. The entire isolated RNA was reverse transcribed using the High Capacity cDNA Reverse Transcription Kit, and thus expressed TCRB transcripts were sequenced. What TCRdb holds here is the immuneACCESS table cut down to in-frame rearrangements. Part of the clones is not present; checked against another copy, under half of the missing clones reflect an unresolved V gene, and the others are unexplained. Across this sample there are 120,000 to 150,000 clones, with roughly 7.2% seen only once. About 1.4% of the sample lies in the top ten. Material: central memory CD4+ T cells from blood. Receptors originate from a woman in her thirties in good health.

This chain connects TRBV11-3 to TRBJ2-7; 8 nucleotides match TRBD2. The CDR3 is 13 residues long. The V segment lost 3 bases and the J segment 7 bases; nucleotides outside the gene matches: 5. Germline-derived CDR1 and CDR2 are SGHNT and YENEEA. CDR3 sequence reads: CASSLTGGGEQYF. DNA for the CDR3: TGTGCCAGCAGCTTGACGGGGGGGGGAGAGCAGTACTTC.

This clone was seen more than once but under ten times. The CDR3 region is CSVGGQLNYGYTF. The CDR3 DNA sequence: TGCAGCGTTGGGGGACAGTTAAACTATGGCTACACCTTC. The rearrangement joins TRBV29-1 to TRBJ1-2; 7 nucleotides match TRBD1. V was pared by 4 bases and J by 2 bases, with 4 bases of the junction left unmatched. The CDR3 runs to 13 residues. The germline V gene has CDR1 SQVTM and CDR2 ANQGSEA.

This clone was seen a few times. V is TRBV7-2 and J is TRBJ1-5; no definite D call. CDR1 is SGHTA, CDR2 FQGNSA, per germline. V lost 5 bases and J lost 4, with 12 bases in between. The CDR3 sequence is 14 residues long. The CDR3 DNA sequence: TGTGCCAGCAGCCCGACGAGGTTGAATCAGCCCCAGCATTTT. Encoded protein: CASSPTRLNQPQHF.

This clone was counted once. This chain joins TRBV6-5 and TRBJ2-5; D gene ambiguous. Trimming took 5 bases from V and 1 from J, leaving 8 bases between them. The CDR3 contains 13 residues. Per the germline V gene, CDR1 is MNHEY and CDR2 is SVGAGI. The CDR3 coding sequence is TGTGCCAGCAGTGAGAACAGCCAAGAGACCCAGTACTTC. It specifies CASSENSQETQYF.

CDR3 coding DNA: TGCGCCAGCAGCACGGGACTAGGAACCTACAATGAGCAGTTCTTC. It is translated as CASSTGLGTYNEQFF. This sequence joins TRBV5-1 and TRBJ2-1, with 8 bases matching TRBD2. J was trimmed by 2 bases and V by 4 bases; bases with no gene match: 5. The CDR3 is 15 residues long. Germline CDR1 and CDR2: SGHRS and YFSETQ.

The V gene is TRBV21-1, the J gene TRBJ2-7; the D call in the table, TRBD2, was not verified against the DNA. TRBV21-1 constitutes a pseudogene. The CDR3 length is 14 residues. The CDR3 here is CASSKGGTSYEQYF. The CDR3 nucleotides are TGTGCCAGCAGCAAAGGTGGGACTTCCTACGAGCAGTACTTC.

There are many counts of this clone. The rearrangement uses TRBV29-1 and TRBJ2-1; the match to TRBD2 covers 10 bases. The CDR3 totals 14 residues. Germline V lookup: CDR1 SQVTM, CDR2 ANQGSEA. V dropped 3 bases and J dropped 4; count of bases not matched to a gene: 3. As DNA, the CDR3 is TGCAGCGTTGATACTAGCGGGACGTACAATGAGCAGTTCTTC. Protein sequence: CSVDTSGTYNEQFF.

This clone has at least ten counts. V gene TRBV18 combines with J gene TRBJ2-5, with 12 bases that match TRBD1. CDR1 KGHSH and CDR2 LQKENI come from the germline V gene. The CDR3 totals 15 residues. J gave up 3 bases and V 5 bases, and 4 bases lay outside the gene matches. Written as DNA, the CDR3 is TGTGCCAGCTCATCGGGACAGGGGGCGGAAGAGACCCAGTACTTC. Translation: CASSSGQGAEETQYF. Full variable domain (outside the CDR3, taken from reference TRBV18 and TRBJ2-5): NAGVMQNPRHLVRRRGQEARLRCSPMKGHSHVYWYRQLPEEGLKFMVYLQKENIIDESGMPKERFSAEFPKEGPSILRIQQVVRGDSAAYFCASSSGQGAEETQYFGPGTRLLVL.

The CDR3 spells CASSARTGGGEQETQYF. CDR3 DNA: TGTGCCAGCAGCGCTAGGACAGGGGGAGGAGAACAAGAGACCCAGTACTTC. This rearrangement joins TRBV7-2 to TRBJ2-5; 10 nucleotides line up with TRBD1. There are 17 residues in the CDR3. CDR1 SGHTA and CDR2 FQGNSA come from the germline V gene. V dropped 5 bases and J dropped 2; count of bases not matched to a gene: 11.

J is TRBJ2-5 and V is TRBV5-1; no clear D. CDR3 size: 13 residues. Between the trimmed V and J ends, which lost 1 base and 1 base, there was a span of 5 bases. Germline V gene data show CDR1 as SGHRS and CDR2 as YFSETQ. The CDR3 bases are TGCGCCAGCAGCTTGTGGCCCCAAGAGACCCAGTACTTC. Amino acid sequence: CASSLWPQETQYF.

In its sample, this clone was seen a few times. This sequence joins TRBV5-4 and TRBJ2-1; D is possibly TRBD2 (5 bases). Trimming took 4 bases from V and 2 from J, leaving 7 bases between them. This CDR3 contains 13 residues. Germline loops: CDR1 SGHNT, CDR2 YYREEE (reference sequence). The DNA for the CDR3 is TGTGCCAGCAGCGTCGGGGCCTACAATGAGCAGTTCTTC. As protein: CASSVGAYNEQFF.

Note on this clone: A read error may account for a junction end that differs from germline. The rearrangement links TRBV7-2 to TRBJ2-4; 9 bases are shared with TRBD1. The CDR3 runs 14 residues. CDR1 and CDR2 (germline): SGHTA, FQGNSA. For the CDR3, the DNA is TGCGCCAGCAGCCATGGGACAGGGATTAACATTCAGTACTTC. This gives the protein CASSHGTGINIQYF. Full variable domain (missing parts from reference TRBV7-2 and TRBJ2-4): GAGVSQSPSNKVTEKGKDVELRCDPISGHTALYWYRQSLGQGLEFLIYFQGNSAPDKSGLPSDRFSAERTGGSVSTLTIQRTQQEDSAVYLCASSHGTGINIQYFGAGTRLSVL.

This clone was counted a few times. Other DNA sequences in this specimen translate into the identical CDR3. This chain uses TRBV11-2 with TRBJ2-7; D perhaps matches TRBD1 (6 bases). This CDR3 contains 13 residues. The V gene lost 4 bases and the J gene lost 3 bases, with 10 bases spanning the gap. Germline CDR1 reads SGHAT; CDR2 reads FQNNGV. The CDR3 protein is CASSSADSYEQYF. CDR3 DNA: TGTGCCAGCAGCTCCGCGGACAGCTACGAGCAGTACTTC.

This clone was counted a few times. The gene calls are TRBV7-6 and TRBJ2-1, with 10 bases aligning to TRBD2. The J segment lost 8 bases and the V segment lost 1 base, leaving 8 bases of the junction unmatched. The germline gives CDR1 SGHVS, CDR2 FNYEAQ. The CDR3 has 16 amino acids. The CDR3 DNA reads TGTGCCAGCAGCTTAGGTCCTAGCGGGAGTTCCGATGAGCAGTTCTTC. This translates into CASSLGPSGSSDEQFF.

This clone has more than one count but fewer than ten. The CDR3 loop reads CASSATGGLYEQYF. CDR3 DNA: TGTGCCAGCAGCGCCACAGGGGGCCTGTACGAGCAGTACTTC. The chain is built from TRBV7-2 and TRBJ2-7, with 9 bases identical to TRBD1. The CDR3 length is 14 residues. With V trimmed by 5 bases and J by 4 bases, 6 bases remained unmatched. CDR1 and CDR2 (germline): SGHTA, FQGNSA.

A few counts support this clone. The V and J genes are TRBV7-2 and TRBJ1-1; 8 bases fit TRBD1. The CDR3 totals 13 residues. V shed 4 bases and J 3 bases; nucleotides not matched to a gene: 1. Per germline, CDR1 SGHTA and CDR2 FQGNSA. This CDR3 reads CASSSDRDTEAFF. The CDR3 DNA is TGTGCCAGCAGCTCGGACAGGGACACTGAAGCTTTCTTT.

The chain is built from TRBV18 and TRBJ2-5; D remains unclear. The CDR3 is made up of 13 amino acids. Germline CDR1 KGHSH, CDR2 LQKENI. V lost 0 bases and J lost 3, with 5 bases in between. CDR3 amino acids: CASSPPPEETQYF. The DNA for the CDR3 is TGTGCCAGCTCACCACCACCAGAAGAGACCCAGTACTTC.

This clone was recorded many times. This sequence joins TRBV18 and TRBJ2-1; TRBD2 might be the D (5 bases). This CDR3 has 15 residues. Germline loops: CDR1 KGHSH, CDR2 LQKENI. Trimming took off 3 bases at V and 4 bases at J, with 13 bases between the two ends. The CDR3 region has the DNA TGTGCCAGCTCACCGGGAGCGAGCACATACAATGAGCAGTTCTTC. Protein sequence: CASSPGASTYNEQFF. Variable domain in full (rest from reference TRBV18 and TRBJ2-1): NAGVMQNPRHLVRRRGQEARLRCSPMKGHSHVYWYRQLPEEGLKFMVYLQKENIIDESGMPKERFSAEFPKEGPSILRIQQVVRGDSAAYFCASSPGASTYNEQFFGPGTRLTVL.

This clone was counted only a few times. The chain employs TRBV2 and TRBJ1-1; 8 bases match TRBD1. Trimming removed 7 bases from V and 6 bases from J; junction bases left unmatched: 7. Germline V gene data show CDR1 as SNHLY and CDR2 as FYNNEI. This CDR3 region has 13 residues. The CDR3 coding sequence is TGTGCCAGCACCCTACAGGGGGAGTCTGAAGCTTTCTTT. Translated: CASTLQGESEAFF.

This clone was counted between two and nine times. This chain joins TRBV28 and TRBJ2-7; 7 nucleotides align to TRBD2. V gave up 2 bases and J gave up 4 bases; unmatched junction bases: 11. In germline, CDR1 is MDHEN, CDR2 SYDVKM. This CDR3 is built from 16 residues. The CDR3 sequence: CASSLEGTGAGYEQYF. DNA for the CDR3: TGTGCCAGCAGTTTAGAGGGTACGGGAGCGGGATACGAGCAGTACTTC.

This clone occurred a few times. The chain uses TRBV5-1 and TRBJ1-2, with TRBD1 matching over 9 bases. Germline lookup yields CDR1 SGHRS and CDR2 YFSETQ. V shed 3 bases, J shed 8 bases, and the junction held 14 bases outside the gene matches. There are 16 residues in the CDR3. The CDR3 nucleotides are TGCGCCAGCAGCTCGGGACAGGGAGCTGTCTCGGGCGGCTACACCTTC. Its translation: CASSSGQGAVSGGYTF.

This clone was detected only a few times. The rearrangement links TRBV7-9 to TRBJ2-3; TRBD1 aligns across 10 bases. Looked up from germline, CDR1 is SEHNR and CDR2 is FQNEAQ (reference sequence). J was trimmed by 7 bases and V by 0 bases; bases with no gene match: 4. The CDR3 length is 15 residues. The CDR3 is CASSLAGQGSNTQYF. The DNA for the CDR3 is TGTGCCAGCAGCTTAGCGGGACAGGGGTCAAATACGCAGTATTTT.

This chain links TRBV21-1 with TRBJ1-5; the table gives TRBD1 as D, unverified against the DNA. TRBV21-1 is a listed pseudogene. This CDR3 comprises 13 residues. This CDR3 reads CASSKTGVQPQHF. DNA for the CDR3: TGTGCCAGCAGCAAAACAGGGGTTCAGCCCCAGCATTTT.

This chain links TRBV14 with TRBJ2-7; TRBD1 might be the D (6 bases). The germline CDR1 and CDR2 sequences are SGHDN and FVKESK. There are 15 residues in the CDR3. V lost 1 base to trimming and J lost 6 bases, with 16 bases between them. CDR3 in amino acids: CASSQVTAGAGEQYF. The DNA of the CDR3 is TGTGCCAGCAGCCAAGTTACGGCAGGGGCGGGCGAGCAGTACTTC.

This chain joins TRBV9 and TRBJ2-3; 11 positions match TRBD2. Germline CDR1 reads SGDLS; CDR2 reads YYNGEE. The CDR3 extends over 18 amino acids. J gave up 0 bases and V 0 bases, and 6 bases lay outside the gene matches. For the CDR3, the DNA is TGTGCCAGCAGCGTAGCGTCTAGCGGGAGGAGGAGCACAGATACGCAGTATTTT. The encoded protein is CASSVASSGRRSTDTQYF.